Following are 32 T cell receptor beta chains from one sample sequenced in a study of shared clonotypes between healthy human individuals. Generated by immunoSEQ multiplex PCR, the TCRdb table keeps only in-frame clones and is missing some. The profile shows millions of clones, about 92% of them singletons. What was sequenced was naive CD4+ T cells sorted from blood. Subset of the sample: CD45RA+ positively selected. The source is a man aged 18 to 30 in good health.

V gene TRBV28 combines with J gene TRBJ2-5, with TRBD1 matching over 11 bases. Germline V gives CDR1 MDHEN, CDR2 SYDVKM. The length of the CDR3 is 19 residues. V lost 8 bases and J lost 0; bases outside the gene matches: 17. The CDR3 nucleotides read TGTGCCAGCCAAATTGTGGGGACAGGGGGAATCTCGGACCAAGAGACCCAGTACTTC. Protein sequence: CASQIVGTGGISDQETQYF.

The chain joins TRBV11-2 to TRBJ1-4, with no clear D. Trimming pared 5 bases from V and 7 bases from J, leaving 17 bases between. The CDR3 is made up of 15 amino acids. Germline V gives CDR1 SGHAT, CDR2 FQNNGV. Written as DNA, the CDR3 is TGTGCCAGCAGCCAGGTCGCGGGGTTCGGTGAAAAACTGTTTTTT. This sequence encodes CASSQVAGFGEKLFF.

The rearrangement links TRBV2 to TRBJ1-1, with a tentative D call TRBD1 (5 bases). This CDR3 comprises 11 residues. Looked up from germline, CDR1 is SNHLY and CDR2 is FYNNEI. V lost 4 bases and J 11 bases, leaving 11 bases between the germline ends. The DNA of the CDR3 is TGTGCCAGCAGTGTGGACAAGGGGGCTTTCTTT. The encoded protein is CASSVDKGAFF.

In DNA, the CDR3 is TGTGCCAGCAGCCCCTGGGACAGCTGGTCAAACAAACTGTTTTTT. Its translation is CASSPWDSWSNKLFF. The chain carries TRBV5-6 and TRBJ1-4, with 7 bases aligning to TRBD1. The CDR3 has 15 amino acids. Germline CDR1 SGHDT, CDR2 YYEEEE. V lost 4 bases and J lost 11; bases outside the gene matches: 14. Combining the CDR3 with reference TRBV5-6 and TRBJ1-4 gives the whole variable domain DAGVTQSPTHLIKTRGQQVTLRCSPKSGHDTVSWYQQALGQGPQFIFQYYEEEERQRGNFPDRFSGHQFPNYSSELNVNALLLGDSALYLCASSPWDSWSNKLFFGSGTQLSVL.

This chain uses TRBV30 with TRBJ1-6, with D perhaps TRBD1 (5 bases). The V end lost 4 bases, the J end lost 5 bases, and 18 bases lay between the germline ends. The CDR3 spans 16 residues. The germline V gene encodes CDR1 GTSNPN and CDR2 SVGIG (reference sequence). This chain's CDR3 is CAWTRGLGEDNSPLHF. DNA for the CDR3: TGTGCCTGGACTAGGGGATTAGGGGAGGATAATTCACCCCTCCACTTT. Full variable domain (missing parts from reference TRBV30 and TRBJ1-6): SQTIHQWPATLVQPVGSPLSLECTVEGTSNPNLYWYRQAAGRGLQLLFYSVGIGQISSEVPQNLSASRPQDRQFILSSKKLLLSDSGFYLCAWTRGLGEDNSPLHFGNGTRLTVT.

The chain combines TRBV29-1 with TRBJ2-1, with D possibly being TRBD2 (7 bases). V was pared by 8 bases and J by 3 bases, with 17 bases between. The CDR3 totals 14 residues. Germline V gene data show CDR1 as SQVTM and CDR2 as ANQGSEA. Here the CDR3 DNA reads TGCAGCTCCGGACGGGGGGCGATCTACAATGAGCAGTTCTTC. It codes for CSSGRGAIYNEQFF.

This clone was counted once. This chain connects TRBV18 to TRBJ2-1, with D perhaps matching TRBD2 (6 bases). CDR1 is KGHSH, CDR2 LQKENI, per germline. CDR3 length: 16 residues. Trimming stripped 5 bases from V and 10 bases from J, with 24 bases between. In DNA form, the CDR3 reads TGTGCCAGCTCAACCGGGACGTCGAACGATCGGGGGGAGCAGTTCTTC. It is translated as CASSTGTSNDRGEQFF.

The chain combines TRBV10-1 with TRBJ2-3; D is ambiguous. V lost 2 bases, J lost 4 bases, and 1 base lay in between. The CDR3 runs 11 residues. Germline V gene sequence: CDR1 WNHNN, CDR2 SYGVQD (reference sequence). The CDR3 loop reads CASSEADTQYF. The CDR3 nucleotides read TGCGCCAGCAGTGAGGCAGATACGCAGTATTTT.

The chain couples TRBV4-1 to TRBJ1-1; D is undetermined. The V end lost 4 bases, the J end lost 1 base, and 19 bases lay between the germline ends. Per the germline V gene, CDR1 is MGHRA and CDR2 is YSYEKL. This CDR3 contains 17 residues. The CDR3 spells CASSPFLIQLRNTEAFF. CDR3 bases: TGCGCCAGCAGCCCCTTCCTAATACAGTTGAGGAACACTGAAGCTTTCTTT.

The chain uses TRBV2 and TRBJ2-2; D may be TRBD2 (7 bases). Looked up from germline, CDR1 is SNHLY and CDR2 is FYNNEI. The ends were cut back, 6 bases at V and 2 bases at J, with 19 bases in the middle. This CDR3 contains 17 residues. Here the CDR3 DNA reads TGTGCCAGCAGAACAGGAGGGGGAGGGCCTAACACCGGGGAGCTGTTTTTT. Translated: CASRTGGGGPNTGELFF.

V gene TRBV5-5 combines with J gene TRBJ1-2; 10 bases are a match to TRBD1. Looked up from germline, CDR1 is SGHKS and CDR2 is YYEKEE (reference sequence). CDR3 length: 15 residues. V lost 3 bases, J lost 8 bases, and 10 bases stayed unmatched. The CDR3 region is CASSSDRQGAGGYTF. For the CDR3, the DNA is TGTGCCAGCAGCTCGGATCGACAGGGGGCTGGAGGCTACACCTTC.

The DNA for the CDR3 is TGTGCCAGCAGCTTCGGGGCGGGATACAGCACAGATACGCAGTATTTT. Its translation is CASSFGAGYSTDTQYF. The chain recombines TRBV7-2 with TRBJ2-3, with D possibly TRBD2 on 6 matching bases. There are 16 residues in the CDR3. V lost 3 bases and J lost 0, with 13 bases in between. Germline V gene lookup returns CDR1 SGHTA and CDR2 FQGNSA.

The chain is built from TRBV5-4 and TRBJ2-3; D might be TRBD1 (6 bases). The CDR3 spans 15 residues. The germline CDR1 and CDR2 sequences are SGHNT and YYREEE (reference sequence). Trimming took 4 bases from V and 6 from J, leaving 18 bases between them. The CDR3 DNA follows: TGTGCCAGCAGCCTCGACAGGCCTGGGAAGGATACGCAGTATTTT. It encodes CASSLDRPGKDTQYF.

The chain employs TRBV5-8 and TRBJ1-2; D is perhaps TRBD1 (6 bases). Trimming left V 1 base short and J 4 bases short, with 8 bases between. Per the germline V gene, CDR1 is SGHTS and CDR2 is YDEGEE. The CDR3 runs to 13 residues. CDR3 loop: CASSLRGAYGYTF. As DNA, the CDR3 is TGTGCCAGCAGCTTGAGGGGGGCCTATGGCTACACCTTC. Combining the CDR3 with reference TRBV5-8 and TRBJ1-2 gives the whole variable domain EAGVTQSPTHLIKTRGQQATLRCSPISGHTSVYWYQQALGLGLQFLLWYDEGEERNRGNFPPRFSGRQFPNYSSELNVNALELEDSALYLCASSLRGAYGYTFGSGTRLTVV.

The chain uses TRBV18 and TRBJ1-6; D gene unclear. The CDR3 spans 17 residues. Germline V lookup: CDR1 KGHSH, CDR2 LQKENI. V lost 2 bases, J lost 1 base, and 12 bases lay in between. The CDR3 spells CASSPSDGWSYNSPLHF. The DNA for the CDR3 is TGTGCCAGCTCACCATCCGACGGGTGGTCCTATAATTCACCCCTCCACTTT.

The chain uses TRBV7-2 and TRBJ2-7, with 8 nucleotides matching TRBD2. The CDR3 contains 15 residues. The germline CDR1 and CDR2 sequences are SGHTA and FQGNSA. V lost 5 bases and J lost 2; bases outside the gene matches: 8. This chain's CDR3 is CASSPLAGSTYEQYF. The CDR3 nucleotides read TGTGCCAGCAGCCCCCTAGCGGGCTCAACCTACGAGCAGTACTTC.

The chain is built from TRBV27 and TRBJ1-2; TRBD1 matches at 8 bases. CDR1 is MNHEY and CDR2 is SMNVEV in the germline V gene (reference sequence). With 3 bases clipped from V and 2 bases from J, the junction kept 11 bases outside the gene matches. The CDR3 totals 17 residues. As DNA, the CDR3 is TGTGCCAGCAGTTTCACGTACCCCAGGGGGCGCAACTATGGCTACACCTTC. Protein sequence: CASSFTYPRGRNYGYTF.

This clone was picked up one time. This sequence joins TRBV7-3 and TRBJ2-1, with a possible D match to TRBD2 (6 bases). The germline V and J ends were trimmed by 5 bases and 10 bases, with 18 bases remaining between them. The germline V gene has CDR1 SGHTA and CDR2 FQGTGA. The length of the CDR3 is 14 residues. The CDR3 nucleotides are TGTGCCAGCAGCCGCGCTGGCCGCGGGGAGGAGCAGTTCTTC. It encodes CASSRAGRGEEQFF.

This clone was detected only a few times. V and J are TRBV30 and TRBJ1-5, with 8 bases fitting TRBD1. Unmatched junction bases numbered 9, after V lost 1 base and J lost 16 bases. Germline assignment: CDR1 GTSNPN and CDR2 SVGIG (reference sequence). This CDR3 comprises 12 residues. CDR3 bases: TGTGCCTGGAGTGAGAGACAGGGGAGGAGACATTTT. Protein product: CAWSERQGRRHF.

The chain couples TRBV5-1 to TRBJ1-1; perhaps TRBD1 as D (5 bases). Trimming stripped 3 bases from V and 1 base from J, with 16 bases between. This CDR3 comprises 16 residues. Germline CDR1 SGHRS, CDR2 YFSETQ. The CDR3 DNA reads TGCGCCAGCAGCTCCTTCGGGGGTCGCGAGAACACTGAAGCTTTCTTT. Amino acids: CASSSFGGRENTEAFF.

The chain has TRBV28 and TRBJ1-4, with D perhaps matching TRBD1 (6 bases). Germline assignment: CDR1 MDHEN and CDR2 SYDVKM. V was shortened by 9 bases and J by 1 base, with 18 bases between the two germline ends. This CDR3 has 16 amino acids. CDR3: CASSSVWGRTNEKLFF. The DNA for the CDR3 is TGTGCCAGTTCCTCGGTGTGGGGGCGAACTAATGAAAAACTGTTTTTT.

The chain couples TRBV11-2 to TRBJ2-7; 12 bases line up with TRBD2. The junction had 17 bases not matched to a gene; V was cut back by 0 bases and J by 5 bases. The CDR3 covers 20 residues. Germline assignment: CDR1 SGHAT and CDR2 FQNNGV. CDR3 sequence: CASSLDQGLAGGPPLDEQYF. Here the CDR3 DNA reads TGTGCCAGCAGCTTAGATCAGGGTCTAGCGGGAGGGCCACCCCTAGACGAGCAGTACTTC.

Comments on this clone: Different DNA sequences within this sample yield the same CDR3. The rearrangement uses TRBV18 and TRBJ2-3; D uncertain. In germline, CDR1 is KGHSH, CDR2 LQKENI. There are 13 residues in the CDR3. Trimming removed 6 bases at V and 2 bases at J, with 9 bases between. This CDR3 reads CASSPSNTDTQYF. CDR3 sequence (DNA): TGTGCCAGCTCTCCTTCTAACACAGATACGCAGTATTTT.

This clone was counted only a few times. The chain joins TRBV9 to TRBJ2-1; 8 positions match TRBD2. The CDR3 is 16 amino acids. Looked up from germline, CDR1 is SGDLS and CDR2 is YYNGEE. V shed 1 base and J 4 bases; nucleotides not matched to a gene: 7. The CDR3 is CASSVLTSGDYNEQFF. The CDR3 region has the DNA TGTGCCAGCAGCGTACTTACTAGCGGAGATTACAATGAGCAGTTCTTC.

The chain couples TRBV5-1 to TRBJ1-2, with D uncertain. This CDR3 comprises 13 residues. In germline, CDR1 is SGHRS, CDR2 YFSETQ. V lost 0 bases and J lost 4, with 7 bases in between. This chain's CDR3 is CASSLEAVYGYTF. The CDR3, as DNA: TGCGCCAGCAGCTTGGAGGCGGTCTATGGCTACACCTTC. The complete variable domain, with remaining parts taken from reference TRBV5-1 and TRBJ1-2, reads KAGVTQTPRYLIKTRGQQVTLSCSPISGHRSVSWYQQTPGQGLQFLFEYFSETQRNKGNFPGRFSGRQFSNSRSEMNVSTLELGDSALYLCASSLEAVYGYTFGSGTRLTVV.

The chain couples TRBV7-3 to TRBJ2-7; tentatively, D is TRBD1 or TRBD2 (5 bases each). CDR1 SGHTA and CDR2 FQGTGA come from the germline V gene. V lost 5 bases to trimming and J lost 0 bases, with 8 bases between them. The CDR3 contains 13 residues. The CDR3 DNA follows: TGTGCCAGCAGCCGGGACGGCTCCTACGAGCAGTACTTC. It translates to CASSRDGSYEQYF.

V usage is TRBV18 and J usage is TRBJ2-5; D is perhaps TRBD2 (5 bases). Trimming stripped 3 bases from V and 5 bases from J, with 16 bases between. The CDR3 length is 15 residues. CDR1 and CDR2 from the germline V gene are KGHSH and LQKENI. The CDR3, as DNA: TGTGCCAGCTCACCTCGGAGGAAGGACTTTGAGACCCAGTACTTC. Translation: CASSPRRKDFETQYF.

Only one count was recorded for this clone. The V and J genes are TRBV5-1 and TRBJ2-6, with a possible D match to TRBD1 (6 bases). Trimming shortened V by 5 bases and J by 0 bases, and 21 bases separated the two germline ends. The length of the CDR3 is 19 residues. The V gene's germline CDR1 is SGHRS and CDR2 YFSETQ. CDR3: CASSFQGGAALSGANVLTF. In DNA, the CDR3 is TGCGCCAGCAGTTTCCAAGGGGGAGCCGCTCTCTCTGGGGCCAACGTCCTGACTTTC.

As regards this clone: Other nucleotide sequences from this sample produce the same CDR3. This chain joins TRBV7-2 and TRBJ2-7; tentatively, D is TRBD2 (5 bases). V dropped 0 bases and J dropped 1 base, with 10 bases sitting between them. CDR3 size: 15 residues. Per germline, CDR1 SGHTA and CDR2 FQGNSA. CDR3 coding DNA: TGTGCCAGCAGCTTAGCAGGAGGCGGGTCCTACGAGCAGTACTTC. Its translation: CASSLAGGGSYEQYF.

The gene calls are TRBV6-1 and TRBJ1-5; TRBD1 is a possible D gene (5 bases). From germline, CDR1 is MNHNS and CDR2 SASEGT. V lost 1 base to trimming and J lost 3 bases, with 10 bases between them. The CDR3 is 15 amino acids. The CDR3 reads CASSEVTVYNQPQHF. Written as DNA, the CDR3 is TGTGCCAGCAGTGAAGTGACAGTTTACAATCAGCCCCAGCATTTT.

The chain combines TRBV28 with TRBJ1-1; 8 bases are a match to TRBD1. The V segment lost 1 base and the J segment 5 bases; nucleotides outside the gene matches: 9. The CDR3 loop spans 16 amino acids. Germline V gene data show CDR1 as MDHEN and CDR2 as SYDVKM. The CDR3 protein is CASSLSGQGGGTEAFF. The DNA of the CDR3 is TGTGCCAGCAGTTTATCAGGACAGGGAGGAGGGACTGAAGCTTTCTTT.

The CDR3: CASSTTSGAYEQYF. CDR3 bases: TGTGCCAGTAGTACGACTAGCGGCGCCTACGAGCAGTACTTC. The rearrangement uses TRBV19 and TRBJ2-7, with 9 bases lining up with TRBD2. The V gene end was trimmed by 4 bases and the J gene end by 2 bases; junction bases not matched to a gene: 3. The CDR3 is 14 amino acids. Per germline, CDR1 LNHDA and CDR2 SQIVND (reference sequence).